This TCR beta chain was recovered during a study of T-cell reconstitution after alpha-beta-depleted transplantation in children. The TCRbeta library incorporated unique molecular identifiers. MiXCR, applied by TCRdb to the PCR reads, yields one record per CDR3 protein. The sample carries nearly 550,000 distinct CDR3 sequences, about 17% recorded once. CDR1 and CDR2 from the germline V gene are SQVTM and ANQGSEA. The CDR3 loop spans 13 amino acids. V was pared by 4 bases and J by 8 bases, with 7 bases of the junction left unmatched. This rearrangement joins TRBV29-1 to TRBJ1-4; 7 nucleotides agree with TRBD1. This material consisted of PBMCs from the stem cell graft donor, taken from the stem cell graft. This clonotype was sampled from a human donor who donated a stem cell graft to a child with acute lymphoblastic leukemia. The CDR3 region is CSVVTGTLEKLFF. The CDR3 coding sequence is TGCAGCGTTGTGACAGGGACGCTCGAAAAACTGTTTTTT. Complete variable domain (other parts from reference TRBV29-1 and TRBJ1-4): SAVISQKPSRDICQRGTSLTIQCQVDSQVTMMFWYRQQPGQSLTLIATANQGSEATYESGFVIDKFPISRPNLTFSTLTVSNMSPEDSSIYLCSVVTGTLEKLFFGSGTQLSVL.